This T cell receptor beta chain was observed in a study of CXCR3-negative and CXCR3-positive naive CD8 T cells. Study results and limitations: For CXCR3-positive naive cells, TRB CDR3s were more hydrophobic than those of CXCR3-negative naive cells.

Of note for this clonotype: The antigen is undetermined.

The V gene's germline CDR1 is LGHDT and CDR2 YNNKEL (reference sequence). The CDR3 is 14 amino acids. TRB cDNA was prepared as libraries by UMI-labeled 5' RACE. TCRdb re-called the 5' RACE reads; one entry per CDR3 protein, DNA not given. Its listing shows around 88,000 distinct CDR3 sequences. V and J are TRBV3-1 and TRBJ1-1; the D gene TCRdb calls, TRBD1, cannot be checked with no DNA. Sequenced input: naive CXCR3+ CD8+ T cells from blood. Subset here: CD45RO-CCR7+CD27+CD95- naive CD8+ T cells expressing CXCR3 (TNR3+). The sequence came from a human donor in good health. Some clones in this sample may be carry-over from other donors' samples. The CDR3 is CASSSPGRNTEAFF.